The clone carrying this T cell receptor beta chain has only one observation. Its antigen is not known. The CDR3 extends over 15 amino acids. Per the germline V gene, CDR1 is SGHVS and CDR2 is FQNEAQ. V was clipped by 7 bases and J by 9 bases; unmatched bases: 17. This sample stems from a study of cytomegalovirus exposure and HLA in healthy donors. Study-level information: HLA-typed donors were the source of 83 million or so unique TCRs held in an early data release.

The study ran its PCR with 60 Vbeta and 13 Jbeta primers. In the original processing: A later analysis counted about 80 million unique TCR beta chains, about 10 million shared. Measured with immunoSEQ multiplex PCR; TCRdb has only the in-frame clones, and not every one. V, J and clone size are those of that table, while D and trimming were read from the DNA. The repertoire consists of 90,000 to 130,000 clones, with 55% to 70% occurring once and the leading ten covering 2.2%. Study-wide points: Later on, analysis showed that most CMV-associated TCR beta chains appeared to be HLA-restricted. While the bulk of TCR sequences proved rare, some public TCRs turned up in many donors.

The sequencing input was PBMCs. This chain links TRBV7-8 with TRBJ2-7; 8 bases map to TRBD2. The receptor was derived from a woman aged 25 to 39 in good health and CMV-seronegative. CDR3 region: CASNVGEGGRRGQYF. The CDR3 DNA sequence: TGTGCCAGCAACGTCGGGGAGGGCGGGAGGCGAGGGCAGTACTTC.